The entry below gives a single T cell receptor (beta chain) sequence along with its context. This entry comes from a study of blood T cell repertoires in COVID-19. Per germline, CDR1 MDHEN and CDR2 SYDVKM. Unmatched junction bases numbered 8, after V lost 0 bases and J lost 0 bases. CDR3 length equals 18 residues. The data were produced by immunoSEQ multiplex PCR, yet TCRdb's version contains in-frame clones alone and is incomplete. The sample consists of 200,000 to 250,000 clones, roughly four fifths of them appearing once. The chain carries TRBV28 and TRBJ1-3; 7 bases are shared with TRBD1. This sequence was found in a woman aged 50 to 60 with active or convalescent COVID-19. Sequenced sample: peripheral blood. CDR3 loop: CASSLWAGGTFSGNTIYF. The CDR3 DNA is TGTGCCAGCAGTTTATGGGCAGGGGGGACGTTCTCTGGAAACACCATATATTTT.